This section outlines one T cell receptor beta chain sequence together with its context. A second about 7 to 12 cycle PCR used barcoded and J-beta primers. TCRdb processed the 5' RACE reads anew with MiXCR; each CDR3 protein has one entry. The sample lists 750,000 to 950,000 distinct CDR3 sequences; almost 30% were seen once. V lost 1 base, J lost 8 bases, and 11 bases lay in between. The CDR3 is 13 amino acids. This sample is drawn from a study of blood T cells in healthy people across ages. The same sample was also used in a study of T cells of mothers and their children.

This sequence joins TRBV12-3 or TRBV12-4 and TRBJ1-2, with D perhaps TRBD1 (6 bases). The sequence derives from a woman aged 40-49 years in good health. Material for sequencing was blood. CDR3 coding DNA: TGTGCCAGCAGTTTAGGGGGGGCAAAGGGCTACACCTTC. It specifies CASSLGGAKGYTF.